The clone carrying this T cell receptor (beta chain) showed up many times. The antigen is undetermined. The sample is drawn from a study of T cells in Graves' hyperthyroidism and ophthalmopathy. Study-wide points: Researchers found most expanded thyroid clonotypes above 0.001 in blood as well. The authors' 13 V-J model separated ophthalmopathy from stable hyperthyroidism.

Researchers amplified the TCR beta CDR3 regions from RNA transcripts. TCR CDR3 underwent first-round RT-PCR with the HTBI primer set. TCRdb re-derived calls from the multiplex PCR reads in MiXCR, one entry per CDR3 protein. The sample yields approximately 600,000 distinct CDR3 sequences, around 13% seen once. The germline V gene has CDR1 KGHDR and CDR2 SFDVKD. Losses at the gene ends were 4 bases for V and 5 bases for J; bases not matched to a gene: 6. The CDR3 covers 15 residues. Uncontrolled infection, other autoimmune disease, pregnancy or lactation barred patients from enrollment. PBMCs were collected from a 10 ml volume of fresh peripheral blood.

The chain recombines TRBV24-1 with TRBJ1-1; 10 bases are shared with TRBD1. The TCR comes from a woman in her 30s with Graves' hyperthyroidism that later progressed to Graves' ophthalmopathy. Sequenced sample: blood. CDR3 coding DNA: TGTGCCACCAGTGACCAGACAGGGGGCAAGACTGAAGCTTTCTTT. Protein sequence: CATSDQTGGKTEAFF.